The 32 T cell receptor beta chains below all came from one sample that was sequenced in a study of spatial heterogeneity in lung cancer. The study's findings and limits: Intratumoral expanded alpha and beta TCR counts were found to track tumor mutation counts.

TCRdb passed the 5' RACE reads through MiXCR, listing each CDR3 protein once. Here the sample spans about 13,000 distinct CDR3 sequences, just over 5% being singletons. Time point specified: sample taken at primary tumor resection. Their target antigens are unknown. Specimen: lung tumor tissue, collected at surgery. These receptors all stem from a male donor with early-stage non-small cell lung cancer.

This clonotype is medium-sized in the sample. This beta chain is an unintended read in a library built for alpha chains; its size means little. The V call is TRBV6-5, the J call TRBJ2-5, with TRBD2 identical over 7 bases. The trim removed 6 bases at V and 7 bases at J, leaving 11 bases unmatched. This CDR3 spans 14 amino acids. The germline CDR1 and CDR2 sequences are MNHEY and SVGAGI. This chain's CDR3 is CASRSGGPIRTQYF. The DNA for the CDR3 is TGTGCCAGCAGGTCGGGAGGCCCTATCAGGACCCAGTACTTC.

This clonotype has at least ten counts. Since the library was made to target alpha chains, this beta chain is a stray read and its abundance is not meaningful. The genes are TRBV5-5 and TRBJ2-5; TRBD1 aligns across 10 bases. This CDR3 is built from 16 residues. Trimming cost V 5 bases and J 5 bases; bases outside gene matches: 12. Germline assignment: CDR1 SGHKS and CDR2 YYEKEE (reference sequence). DNA for the CDR3: TGTGCCAGCAGATCCGGGACAGGGGTCGTTTGGGAGACCCAGTACTTC. Amino acid sequence: CASRSGTGVVWETQYF.

This clonotype has at least ten counts. This beta chain turned up in a library designed for alpha chains; as an off-target read, its abundance says little. This sequence joins TRBV11-2 and TRBJ2-2; the match to TRBD2 covers 10 bases. Germline CDR1 reads SGHAT; CDR2 reads FQNNGV. V lost 4 bases, J lost 2 bases, and 4 bases stayed unmatched. The CDR3 has 16 residues. CDR3 nucleotides: TGTGCCAGCAGCTCTATAGCGGGGGGCAACACCGGGGAGCTGTTTTTT. Translating it yields CASSSIAGGNTGELFF.

This clonotype was seen ten or more times. This beta chain is an off-target read within a library intended for alpha chains, so its frequency means little. The V call is TRBV2, the J call TRBJ2-3; D is perhaps TRBD1 or TRBD2 (5 bases each). Germline V gene lookup returns CDR1 SNHLY and CDR2 FYNNEI. With 4 bases removed from V and 9 bases from J, the gap between germline ends came to 29 bases. CDR3 size: 18 residues. Here the CDR3 DNA reads TGTGCCAGCAGTGCGATCCCCGGGACCTCAATTGGAATAATAACGCAGTATTTT. This translates into CASSAIPGTSIGIITQYF.

This clonotype was detected only a few times. This beta chain turned up in a library designed for alpha chains; as an off-target read, its abundance says little. The gene calls are TRBV20-1 and TRBJ2-4; possible D gene TRBD1, 7 bases. The CDR3 is made up of 13 amino acids. Between the trimmed V and J ends, which lost 5 bases and 9 bases, there was a span of 17 bases. Germline V CDR1 and CDR2: DFQATT, SNEGSKA (reference sequence). CDR3 loop: CSAPRDRAGIQYF. CDR3 coding DNA: TGCAGTGCTCCCCGGGACAGAGCGGGCATTCAGTACTTC.

Ten or more counts support this clonotype. This beta chain is off target for a library built for alpha chains, so its abundance means little. This sequence joins TRBV20-1 and TRBJ2-7; D might be TRBD2 (7 bases). The V end lost 6 bases, the J end lost 2 bases, and 14 bases lay between the germline ends. The CDR3 covers 13 residues. Germline loops: CDR1 DFQATT, CDR2 SNEGSKA (reference sequence). The CDR3 coding sequence is TGCAGTGCGAAGATAGGGGGGGCCTACGAGCAGTACTTC. This codes for CSAKIGGAYEQYF.

This clonotype was seen many times. As an off-target read in a library built for alpha chains, this beta chain has a frequency of little significance. The J gene is TRBJ2-3, the V gene TRBV6-5; weak D call: TRBD2 (5 bases). The CDR3 is 14 amino acids. Germline CDR1 and CDR2: MNHEY and SVGAGI. CDR3 DNA sequence: TGTGCAGCGTGGGATAGGAGCGGAACAGATACGCAGTATTTT. Its protein product is CAAWDRSGTDTQYF.

About this clonotype itself: The library was built for alpha chains, so this beta chain is an off-target read and its size means little. The rearrangement joins TRBV20-1 to TRBJ2-3, with D hard to call. V lost 0 bases and J 0 bases, leaving 19 bases between the germline ends. This CDR3 is built from 18 residues. Germline V gene lookup returns CDR1 DFQATT and CDR2 SNEGSKA (reference sequence). The CDR3 nucleotides are TGCAGTGCTAGAGATCAGGTTTTGGGCAGTAAAAGCACAGATACGCAGTATTTT. This sequence encodes CSARDQVLGSKSTDTQYF.

This clonotype was detected only a few times. Within a library made for alpha chains, this beta chain is off target, and its count is uninformative. The rearrangement uses TRBV28 and TRBJ1-1; D ambiguous. There are 15 residues in the CDR3. Trimming left V 10 bases short and J 1 base short, with 19 bases between. CDR1 is MDHEN and CDR2 is SYDVKM in the germline V gene. CDR3 sequence (DNA): TGTGCCATCCAGTTTAGTCAGGACCCGAACACTGAAGCTTTCTTT. It translates to CAIQFSQDPNTEAFF.

This clonotype has a count of ten or more. As an off-target read in a library built for alpha chains, this beta chain has a frequency of little significance. V and J are TRBV6-2 or TRBV6-3 and TRBJ1-1; D is undetermined. This CDR3 has 13 residues. Germline V CDR1 and CDR2: MNHEY, SVGEGT. V lost 4 bases, J lost 4 bases, and 10 bases lay in between. CDR3 sequence reads: CASSSLSRTEAFF. CDR3 coding DNA: TGTGCCAGCAGTTCTCTGAGTCGCACTGAAGCTTTCTTT.

To note about this clonotype: Little can be read into the size of this beta chain, an off-target read in a library designed for alpha chains. The V and J genes are TRBV2 and TRBJ1-4; D unclear. V was shortened by 0 bases and J by 8 bases, with 7 bases between the two germline ends. The CDR3 runs to 13 residues. Per the germline V gene, CDR1 is SNHLY and CDR2 is FYNNEI. CDR3 DNA sequence: TGTGCCAGCAGTGAAGCGTGGGGAGAAAAACTGTTTTTT. This translates into CASSEAWGEKLFF. The full variable domain, completed using reference TRBV2 and TRBJ1-4, is EPEVTQTPSHQVTQMGQEVILRCVPISNHLYFYWYRQILGQKVEFLVSFYNNEISEKSEIFDDQFSVERPDGSNFTLKIRSTKLEDSAMYFCASSEAWGEKLFFGSGTQLSVL.

This clonotype was observed many times. In a library made to pick up alpha chains, this beta chain is a stray read with a size that means little. The V and J genes are TRBV29-1 and TRBJ1-2; D call uncertain. This CDR3 contains 12 residues. Germline CDR1 SQVTM, CDR2 ANQGSEA. V lost 6 bases and J 1 base, leaving 9 bases between the germline ends. The CDR3 nucleotides are TGCAGCGTCAAGGAGGTTAACTATGGCTACACCTTC. Translation gives CSVKEVNYGYTF.

This clonotype was observed a handful of times. This beta chain is off target for a library built for alpha chains, so its abundance means little. The CDR3 nucleotides are TGTGCCAGCAGACCCGGGACAGGGACTAGCGGGGGGTCTAGCTACGAGCAGTACTTC. Its translation: CASRPGTGTSGGSSYEQYF. V is TRBV7-2 and J is TRBJ2-7, with 15 bases matching TRBD2. This CDR3 is 19 amino acids long. Looked up from germline, CDR1 is SGHTA and CDR2 is FQGNSA. The V and J ends lost 6 bases and 3 bases, in that order; junction bases with no gene match: 15.

Regarding this clonotype: The junction does not match germline at one end; this may be a read error. Being off target in a library aimed at alpha chains, this beta chain has a size of little meaning. The chain employs TRBV6-5 and TRBJ2-7; D possibly corresponds to TRBD2 (6 bases). The CDR3 covers 13 residues. CDR1 is MNHEY, CDR2 SVGAGI, per germline. Written as DNA, the CDR3 is TGTGCCAGCAGCCTCCCGGGACTTTCCGAGAAGTACTTC. This sequence encodes CASSLPGLSEKYF.

At least ten counts were recorded for this clonotype. This beta chain is a stray sequence in a library constructed for alpha chains; its clone size is not meaningful. This sequence joins TRBV6-2 or TRBV6-3 and TRBJ1-5; weak D call: TRBD1 (6 bases). V lost 7 bases and J 5 bases, leaving 15 bases between the germline ends. The CDR3 runs to 14 residues. Looked up from germline, CDR1 is MNHEY and CDR2 is SVGEGT. CDR3 amino acids: CASNPTGIYQPQHF. In DNA form, the CDR3 reads TGTGCCAGCAACCCAACAGGGATTTATCAGCCCCAGCATTTT.

This clonotype was detected only a few times. Found in a library prepared for alpha chains, this beta chain is an off-target read, and its abundance has little meaning. Here the CDR3 reads CASSLLPGQNTEAFF. In nucleotides, the CDR3 is TGCGCCAGCAGCTTGTTACCGGGACAGAACACTGAAGCTTTCTTT. The rearrangement joins TRBV5-1 to TRBJ1-1; tentative D call: TRBD1 (6 bases). The germline CDR1 and CDR2 sequences are SGHRS and YFSETQ. Trimming took 1 base from V and 1 from J, leaving 11 bases between them. The CDR3 is 15 amino acids.

Of note for this clonotype: This beta chain appears as a stray read in a library generated for alpha chains; its size is not informative. V is TRBV6-5 and J is TRBJ2-3, with D perhaps TRBD1 (6 bases). Germline V gene lookup returns CDR1 MNHEY and CDR2 SVGAGI. The CDR3 is 17 residues long. Trimming left V 0 bases short and J 4 bases short, with 17 bases between. CDR3 nucleotides: TGTGCCAGCAGTTACTCGAGGGGGTCAGGGAGCTCAGATACGCAGTATTTT. Its translation is CASSYSRGSGSSDTQYF.

This clonotype showed up many times. Since it is a stray read in a library aimed at alpha chains, this beta chain has a size that is not meaningful. This chain joins TRBV7-9 and TRBJ1-1, with D unclear. Trimming pared 5 bases from V and 4 bases from J, leaving 8 bases between. The CDR3 consists of 12 residues. CDR1 is SEHNR, CDR2 FQNEAQ, per germline (reference sequence). The CDR3 DNA reads TGTGCCAGCAGCAGAGCAAGCACTGAAGCTTTCTTT. Translation: CASSRASTEAFF. Variable domain in full (rest from reference TRBV7-9 and TRBJ1-1): DTGVSQNPRHKITKRGQNVTFRCDPISEHNRLYWYRQTLGQGPEFLTYFQNEAQLEKSRLLSDRFSAERPKGSFSTLEIQRTEQGDSAMYLCASSRASTEAFFGQGTRLTVV.

This clonotype appeared many times. The library was designed around alpha chains, so this beta chain is a stray read whose abundance carries little weight. The chain couples TRBV20-1 to TRBJ2-3, with D possibly TRBD2 on 5 matching bases. Germline V lookup: CDR1 DFQATT, CDR2 SNEGSKA (reference sequence). V lost 5 bases and J lost 0, with 9 bases in between. This CDR3 spans 13 amino acids. The CDR3 nucleotides are TGCAGTGCTGGACTTAGGAGCACAGATACGCAGTATTTT. Its protein product is CSAGLRSTDTQYF.

This clonotype was detected many times. This beta chain is off target for a library built for alpha chains, so its abundance means little. The V and J genes are TRBV4-3 and TRBJ2-1; D is uncertain. The CDR3 has 14 residues. The V and J ends lost 1 base and 8 bases respectively, with 12 bases between them. From germline, CDR1 is LGHNA and CDR2 YSLEER. CDR3 protein: CASSQGHPGDEQFF. The CDR3 DNA is TGCGCCAGCAGCCAAGGACACCCTGGCGATGAGCAGTTCTTC.

This clonotype was counted at least ten times. This beta chain slipped into a library made for alpha chains as a stray read, so its size is not meaningful. The V and J genes are TRBV30 and TRBJ2-7; TRBD1 matches 7 bases. The CDR3 covers 13 residues. Germline values: CDR1 GTSNPN, CDR2 SVGIG (reference sequence). The J segment lost 2 bases and the V segment lost 0 bases, leaving 1 base of the junction unmatched. The CDR3 bases are TGTGCCTGGAGTGTGGGACAGACCTACGAGCAGTACTTC. This encodes CAWSVGQTYEQYF.

This clonotype has at least ten counts. Since it is a stray read in a library aimed at alpha chains, this beta chain has a size that is not meaningful. This chain links TRBV25-1 with TRBJ2-5, with D unclear. Per germline, CDR1 MGHDK and CDR2 SYGVNS. The CDR3 is made up of 11 amino acids. The germline V and J ends were trimmed by 6 bases and 4 bases, with 6 bases remaining between them. The CDR3 loop is CASRGGETQYF. CDR3 bases: TGTGCCAGCAGGGGTGGAGAGACCCAGTACTTC.

Remarks on this clonotype: Little can be read into the size of this beta chain, an off-target read in a library designed for alpha chains. This chain joins TRBV27 and TRBJ1-1; possibly TRBD1 for D (6 bases). V shed 3 bases and J shed 11 bases, with 16 bases lying between them. The CDR3 covers 13 residues. The germline gives CDR1 MNHEY, CDR2 SMNVEV (reference sequence). CDR3 DNA sequence: TGTGCCAGCAGTTTGTCCCCAGGGGCGTCGGCTTTCTTT. Its translation: CASSLSPGASAFF.

There are many counts of this clonotype. For a library built for alpha chains, this beta chain is a stray read; little rests on its size. This chain joins TRBV20-1 and TRBJ1-2; a possible D gene is TRBD1 (5 bases). Trimming took off 0 bases at V and 4 bases at J, with 15 bases between the two ends. The CDR3 runs 15 residues. The germline V gene encodes CDR1 DFQATT and CDR2 SNEGSKA (reference sequence). The CDR3 sequence: CSAREGQVFSYGYTF. The CDR3 nucleotides read TGCAGTGCTAGAGAGGGGCAGGTCTTTAGCTATGGCTACACCTTC.

This clonotype was seen many times. This beta chain is a stray sequence in a library constructed for alpha chains; its clone size is not meaningful. The J gene is TRBJ2-4, the V gene TRBV3-1; 7 bases are a match to TRBD2. The CDR3 is made up of 18 amino acids. CDR1 LGHDT and CDR2 YNNKEL come from the germline V gene (reference sequence). J lost 0 bases, V lost 1 base, and 9 bases had no gene match. In nucleotides, the CDR3 is TGTGCCAGCAGCCAAGTATTGGGGAGGGTGACAGCCAAAAACATTCAGTACTTC. It codes for CASSQVLGRVTAKNIQYF.

The table lists this clonotype with many counts. This beta chain represents an off-target read in a library built for alpha chains; its size is of limited meaning. The chain recombines TRBV5-1 with TRBJ1-1; D not resolved. The CDR3 spans 13 residues. Per the germline V gene, CDR1 is SGHRS and CDR2 is YFSETQ. With 1 base removed from V and 4 bases from J, the gap between germline ends came to 8 bases. CDR3 nucleotides: TGCGCCAGCAGCTTGAATCATCTCACTGAAGCTTTCTTT. Encoded protein: CASSLNHLTEAFF.

This clonotype was found a few times. For a library built for alpha chains, this beta chain is a stray read; little rests on its size. The chain carries TRBV7-2 and TRBJ1-5, with 11 bases that match TRBD1. Germline lookup yields CDR1 SGHTA and CDR2 FQGNSA. Trimming at V came to 5 bases and at J to 6 bases, leaving 3 bases not matched to a gene. The CDR3 sequence is 14 residues long. The CDR3, as DNA: TGTGCCAGCAGCCATGGACAGGGGGCTCAGCCCCAGCATTTT. It encodes CASSHGQGAQPQHF.

This clonotype was recorded many times. The library was prepared for alpha chains; this beta chain is a stray read, so its frequency means little. This chain links TRBV6-2 or TRBV6-3 with TRBJ1-2; unclear D gene. Germline V CDR1 and CDR2: MNHEY, SVGEGT. The CDR3 has 13 residues. Trimming stripped 0 bases from V and 4 bases from J, with 6 bases between. CDR3 amino acids: CASSYSPSYGYTF. CDR3 bases: TGTGCCAGCAGTTACTCTCCCTCCTATGGCTACACCTTC.

Of note for this clonotype: Little can be read into the size of this beta chain, an off-target read in a library designed for alpha chains. The CDR3 region has the DNA TGTGCCAGCAGCCACCCACAGGGGGACTATGGCTACACCTTC. Encoded protein: CASSHPQGDYGYTF. The genes are TRBV4-2 and TRBJ1-2, with TRBD1 matching over 8 bases. V was pared by 3 bases and J by 3 bases, with 3 bases of the junction left unmatched. The CDR3 consists of 14 residues. CDR1 and CDR2 from the germline V gene are LGHNA and YNFKEQ.

The table lists this clonotype with many counts. A library prepared for alpha chains yielded this beta chain as an off-target read; its size is of little meaning. J is TRBJ1-1 and V is TRBV20-1; maybe TRBD1 (5 bases). V shed 5 bases and J shed 3 bases, with 16 bases lying between them. The CDR3 covers 14 residues. Germline V gene sequence: CDR1 DFQATT, CDR2 SNEGSKA (reference sequence). The CDR3 nucleotides read TGCAGTGCTCCCGGTGTGGGGGGGGACACTGAAGCTTTCTTT. Amino acids: CSAPGVGGDTEAFF.

There are many counts of this clonotype. This beta chain is a stray read from a library made for alpha chains; its abundance is not meaningful. The gene calls are TRBV6-2 or TRBV6-3 and TRBJ1-4; D is perhaps TRBD1 (5 bases). The V gene lost 6 bases and the J gene lost 11 bases, with 16 bases spanning the gap. Germline V gene data show CDR1 as MNHEY and CDR2 as SVGEGT. The CDR3 spans 13 residues. The CDR3: CASSRTGAMKLFF. For the CDR3, the DNA is TGTGCCAGCAGCCGGACTGGGGCCATGAAACTGTTTTTT.

Concerning this clonotype itself: This beta chain slipped into a library made for alpha chains as a stray read, so its size is not meaningful. This chain joins TRBV6-2 or TRBV6-3 and TRBJ1-5, with TRBD1 identical over 7 bases. The CDR3 runs 19 residues. Germline values: CDR1 MNHEY, CDR2 SVGEGT. V gave up 5 bases and J gave up 3 bases; unmatched junction bases: 19. CDR3 nucleotide sequence: TGTGCCAGCAGTAAGGGGACAGCCGCGGGGGGCTACTACAATCAGCCCCAGCATTTT. Protein sequence: CASSKGTAAGGYYNQPQHF.